This T cell receptor (beta chain) was identified in a study of identical twins. Study-level points and caveats: Within cord blood, abundant beta clonotypes carried fewer insertions, but memory repertoires showed no such trend.

Germline V gene lookup returns CDR1 SQVTM and CDR2 ANQGSEA. CDR3 length: 14 amino acids. Trimming took off 4 bases at V and 5 bases at J, with 18 bases between the two ends. Template switching added a universal primer site, and cDNA bore unique molecular identifiers. MiXCR, applied by TCRdb to the 5' RACE reads, yields one record per CDR3 protein. The repertoire holds roughly 690,000 distinct CDR3 sequences, with over 5% as singletons. This clonotype was found many times. No antigen is known for it. This chain uses TRBV29-1 with TRBJ2-7; tentatively, D is TRBD2 (6 bases). The TCR sequence derives from a man aged 18 to 30 in good health. Sample: naive T cells sorted from blood. Here the CDR3 DNA reads TGCAGCGTTGTTCGGGGGACCAACCAAAACGAGCAGTACTTC. Translating it yields CSVVRGTNQNEQYF.